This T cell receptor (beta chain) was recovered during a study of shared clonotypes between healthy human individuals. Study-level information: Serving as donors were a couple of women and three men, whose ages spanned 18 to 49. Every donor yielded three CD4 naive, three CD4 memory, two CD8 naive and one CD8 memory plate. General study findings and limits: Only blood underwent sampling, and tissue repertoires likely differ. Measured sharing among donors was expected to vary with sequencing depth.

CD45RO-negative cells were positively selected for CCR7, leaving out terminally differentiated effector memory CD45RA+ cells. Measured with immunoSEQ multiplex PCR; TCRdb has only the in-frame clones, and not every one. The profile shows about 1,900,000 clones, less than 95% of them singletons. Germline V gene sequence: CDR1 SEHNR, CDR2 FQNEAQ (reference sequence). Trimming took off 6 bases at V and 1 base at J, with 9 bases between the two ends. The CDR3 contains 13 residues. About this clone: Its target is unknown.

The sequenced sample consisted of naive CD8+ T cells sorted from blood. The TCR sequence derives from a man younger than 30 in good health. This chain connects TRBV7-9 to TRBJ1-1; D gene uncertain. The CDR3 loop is CASRPQENTEAFF. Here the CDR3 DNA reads TGTGCCAGCAGACCCCAGGAGAACACTGAAGCTTTCTTT. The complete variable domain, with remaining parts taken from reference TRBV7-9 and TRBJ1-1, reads DTGVSQNPRHKITKRGQNVTFRCDPISEHNRLYWYRQTLGQGPEFLTYFQNEAQLEKSRLLSDRFSAERPKGSFSTLEIQRTEQGDSAMYLCASRPQENTEAFFGQGTRLTVV.